The 13 T cell receptor beta chains reported below all come from one sample, sequenced in a study of CD4+ T cells in melanoma. Sequenced by immunoSEQ multiplex PCR; TCRdb stores in-frame clones only, minus some. The data contain 4,000 to 5,000 clones, under 75% of them singletons. Sequenced material: cells from a culture (not recorded whether cultured in vitro). These receptors came from a human donor with melanoma.

The CDR3 spells CASRSSDTGTEAFF. In nucleotides, the CDR3 is TGTGCCAGCAGATCGTCGGATACAGGGACTGAAGCTTTCTTT. V gene TRBV6-5 combines with J gene TRBJ1-1; the D gene is possibly TRBD1 (6 bases). The ends were cut back, 6 bases at V and 5 bases at J, with 16 bases in the middle. CDR3 length equals 14 residues. Germline CDR1 reads MNHEY; CDR2 reads SVGAGI.

The chain combines TRBV19 with TRBJ1-1, with D possibly TRBD1 on 5 matching bases. CDR3 length: 13 amino acids. Germline CDR1 and CDR2: LNHDA and SQIVND (reference sequence). V shed 9 bases and J shed 1 base, with 12 bases lying between them. The CDR3 here is CASEPRENTEAFF. CDR3 nucleotides: TGTGCCAGCGAACCCAGGGAGAACACTGAAGCTTTCTTT.

This rearrangement joins TRBV6-5 to TRBJ1-1, with a possible D match to TRBD1 (5 bases). CDR3 length equals 15 residues. Germline CDR1 and CDR2: MNHEY and SVGAGI. Trimming took off 6 bases at V and 1 base at J, with 15 bases between the two ends. The CDR3 nucleotides are TGTGCCAGCAGCATGACAGAGGCGGGGAACACTGAAGCTTTCTTT. This sequence encodes CASSMTEAGNTEAFF.

The rearrangement uses TRBV11-2 and TRBJ1-2; TRBD1 aligns across 8 bases. V dropped 6 bases and J dropped 7; count of bases not matched to a gene: 4. This CDR3 has 12 amino acids. The germline V gene encodes CDR1 SGHAT and CDR2 FQNNGV. CDR3 residues: CASSSGGRGYTF. The CDR3 DNA is TGTGCCAGCAGTTCAGGGGGCCGTGGCTACACCTTC.

By sample fraction, this clone is large. The chain is built from TRBV29-1 and TRBJ1-1, with D maybe TRBD1 (6 bases). The CDR3 totals 15 residues. Trimming cost V 7 bases and J 2 bases, with 20 bases left between them. Germline V gives CDR1 SQVTM, CDR2 ANQGSEA. DNA for the CDR3: TGCAGCGCCCTAGGGGGGGCCAGCATTAACACTGAAGCTTTCTTT. Encoded protein: CSALGGASINTEAFF.

The chain joins TRBV27 to TRBJ1-1; D may be TRBD1 (5 bases). Trimming shortened V by 5 bases and J by 4 bases, and 20 bases separated the two germline ends. Germline assignment: CDR1 MNHEY and CDR2 SMNVEV (reference sequence). CDR3 length equals 16 residues. CDR3 sequence reads: CASSPIRGTRSTEAFF. The CDR3 DNA reads TGTGCCAGCAGTCCCATAAGAGGGACCCGATCCACTGAAGCTTTCTTT.

The rearrangement uses TRBV6-1 and TRBJ1-1; D gene uncertain. The CDR3 is 12 residues long. CDR1 MNHNS and CDR2 SASEGT come from the germline V gene. V was cut by 0 bases and J by 10 bases, with 9 bases left in between. The DNA of the CDR3 is TGTGCCAGCAGTGAAGCCCGGACGCGAGCTTTCTTT. Amino acid sequence: CASSEARTRAFF.

The chain combines TRBV30 with TRBJ2-7; D is uncertain. Germline V gives CDR1 GTSNPN, CDR2 SVGIG (reference sequence). The CDR3 has 11 residues. V was cut by 3 bases and J by 3 bases, with 6 bases left in between. CDR3 in DNA: TGTGCCTGGAGGACCTTCTACGAGCAGTACTTC. This sequence encodes CAWRTFYEQYF.

This clone was recorded a few times. The rearrangement uses TRBV27 and TRBJ2-7; D might be TRBD1 (6 bases). The CDR3 spans 12 residues. Per the germline V gene, CDR1 is MNHEY and CDR2 is SMNVEV (reference sequence). V lost 3 bases to trimming and J lost 6 bases, with 9 bases between them. The CDR3 DNA is TGTGCCAGCAGTTTTACAGGGTCCGAGCAGTACTTC. Its translation is CASSFTGSEQYF.

This clone appeared a single time. The CDR3 bases are TGTGCCAGCAGCCCCAGCTCCTACGAGCAGTACTTC. Residues: CASSPSSYEQYF. The V gene is TRBV3-1 (or the pseudogene TRBV3-2), the J gene TRBJ2-7; D ambiguous. From germline, CDR1 is LGHDT and CDR2 YNNKEL (reference sequence). The length of the CDR3 is 12 residues. Trimming took 4 bases from V and 0 from J, leaving 4 bases between them.

This chain joins TRBV6-2 or TRBV6-3 and TRBJ1-1; D remains ambiguous. This CDR3 has 11 residues. Germline assignment: CDR1 MNHEY and CDR2 SVGEGT. V was cut by 4 bases and J by 5 bases, with 5 bases left in between. The CDR3 sequence is CASSLGTEAFF. CDR3 nucleotides: TGTGCCAGCAGTTTGGGAACTGAAGCTTTCTTT.

The rearrangement links TRBV7-2 to TRBJ2-5; D gene uncertain. This CDR3 is built from 16 residues. Trimming took 1 base from V and 2 from J, leaving 14 bases between them. Germline CDR1 is SGHTA and CDR2 is FQGNSA. The CDR3 protein is CASSLVLGGTQETQYF. The CDR3 coding sequence is TGTGCCAGCAGCTTAGTCCTCGGCGGAACGCAAGAGACCCAGTACTTC.

The sample holds one count of this clone. The chain couples TRBV4-2 to TRBJ1-6, with a weak D call TRBD1 (6 bases). Trimming cost V 6 bases and J 10 bases, with 13 bases left between them. This CDR3 has 13 amino acids. The V gene's germline CDR1 is LGHNA and CDR2 YNFKEQ. The DNA of the CDR3 is TGTGCCAGCAGAGGGACCGACAGGTCACCCCTCCACTTT. Protein product: CASRGTDRSPLHF.